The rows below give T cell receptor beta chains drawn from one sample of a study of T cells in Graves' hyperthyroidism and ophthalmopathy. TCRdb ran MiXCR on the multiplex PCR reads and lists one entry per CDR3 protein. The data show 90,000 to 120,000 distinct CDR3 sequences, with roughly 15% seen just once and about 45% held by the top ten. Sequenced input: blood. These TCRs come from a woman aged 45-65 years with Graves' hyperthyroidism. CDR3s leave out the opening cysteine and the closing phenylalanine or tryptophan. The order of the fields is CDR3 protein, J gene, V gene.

CDR3: ASSESYNEQF
J: TRBJ2-1
V: TRBV28

CDR3: ASSLAGTPFSYNEQF
J: TRBJ2-1
V: TRBV5-1

CDR3: ASSLGDSYRSYNEQF
J: TRBJ2-1
V: TRBV28

CDR3: ASSLRQGGESHTEAF
J: TRBJ1-1
V: TRBV5-1

CDR3: ASTQDFRETQY
J: TRBJ2-5
V: TRBV28

CDR3: SARETGGANTEAF
J: TRBJ1-1
V: TRBV20-1

CDR3: ASSLGARGNTEAF
J: TRBJ1-1
V: TRBV7-6

CDR3: ASSRGNIGEQF
J: TRBJ2-1
V: TRBV18

CDR3: ASSQVLNTEAF
J: TRBJ1-1
V: TRBV3-1

CDR3: ASSFGPIYEQY
J: TRBJ2-7
V: TRBV11-3

CDR3: ASSDTSGGYNEQF
J: TRBJ2-1
V: TRBV12-3/TRBV12-4

CDR3: ASGRPGPLH
J: TRBJ1-6
V: TRBV12-3/TRBV12-4

CDR3: ASSGPGLASGSTDTQY
J: TRBJ2-3
V: TRBV7-9

CDR3: SARPGTSNGTDTQY
J: TRBJ2-3
V: TRBV20-1

CDR3: ASSLGLGALPETQY
J: TRBJ2-5
V: TRBV7-2

CDR3: AISDPGQGNTEAF
J: TRBJ1-1
V: TRBV10-3

CDR3: ASSQEIQGYQPQH
J: TRBJ1-5
V: TRBV4-1

CDR3: ASSSHSSYGYT
J: TRBJ1-2
V: TRBV28

CDR3: ASSTQGQGGTEAF
J: TRBJ1-1
V: TRBV7-8

CDR3: SARDGLADYNEQF
J: TRBJ2-1
V: TRBV20-1

CDR3: ASYQPGQSTDTQY
J: TRBJ2-3
V: TRBV27

CDR3: ASSTPRNTEAF
J: TRBJ1-1
V: TRBV5-1

CDR3: ATAAGLAGVPSYNEQF
J: TRBJ2-1
V: TRBV24-1

CDR3: ASSFGNSPLH
J: TRBJ1-6
V: TRBV28

CDR3: ASSESGGPPQGEQY
J: TRBJ2-7
V: TRBV6-1

CDR3: ASSPSLAGADEQY
J: TRBJ2-7
V: TRBV18

CDR3: ASSLRGGGQETQY
J: TRBJ2-5
V: TRBV28

CDR3: ASSRGLTGSSGNTIY
J: TRBJ1-3
V: TRBV3-1

CDR3: AFRIPGGNQPQH
J: TRBJ1-5
V: TRBV30

CDR3: ASSQGQPTIYEQY
J: TRBJ2-7
V: TRBV5-1

CDR3: ASSLEDGGGGLNTEAF
J: TRBJ1-1
V: TRBV5-1

CDR3: SVEVRDTGLGIQY
J: TRBJ2-4
V: TRBV29-1

CDR3: ASSGESNTEAF
J: TRBJ1-1
V: TRBV2

CDR3: ASSRQQSGNGQY
J: TRBJ2-7
V: TRBV4-2

CDR3: SAREGNTEAF
J: TRBJ1-1
V: TRBV20-1

CDR3: ASSLLPLSSYNEQF
J: TRBJ2-1
V: TRBV7-9

CDR3: ASSDRSPNQPQH
J: TRBJ1-5
V: TRBV6-4

CDR3: ASSFGGFMNTEAF
J: TRBJ1-1
V: TRBV27